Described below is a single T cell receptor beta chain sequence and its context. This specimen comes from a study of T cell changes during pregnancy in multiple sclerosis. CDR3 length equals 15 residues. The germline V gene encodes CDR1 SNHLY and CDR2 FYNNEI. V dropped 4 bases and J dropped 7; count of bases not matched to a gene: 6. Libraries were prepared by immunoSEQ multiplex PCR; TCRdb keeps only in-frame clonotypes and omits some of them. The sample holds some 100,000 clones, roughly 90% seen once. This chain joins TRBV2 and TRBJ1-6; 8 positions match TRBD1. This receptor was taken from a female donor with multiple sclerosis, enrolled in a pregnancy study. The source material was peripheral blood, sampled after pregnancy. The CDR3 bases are TGTGCCAGCAGTGTCGGACAGGGCGGCAATTCACCCCTCCACTTT. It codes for CASSVGQGGNSPLHF.